This T cell receptor (beta chain) was identified during a study of blood T cell repertoires in COVID-19 (dated by TCRdb to 2020 to 2022). About the investigation overall: Collaborator samples came from the United States, Italy and Spain and covered acute and convalescent phases of COVID-19. The sample metadata nearly always contained a de-identified subject ID, COVID-19 status, age in years and sex. Where available, HLA class I and class II types were taken from metadata supplied by the sample provider and were not determined by assay-based typing. The repertoires were released in a freely available public database meant as a resource for research on the immune response to SARS-CoV-2. The prospective study material was composed of cDNA or gDNA derived from T cells, B-cell-depleted T cells, or PBMCs. Samples were obtained from the ongoing ImmuneRACE study (first 160 participants) and from some 1,300 subjects provided by 6 global collaborators. Deeply sampled blood TCRbeta repertoires from subjects exposed to, actively infected with, or recovered from COVID-19 were included in the dataset.

The study at large found these results: Clinical and demographic metadata were provided uncurated, with the amount varying by source and participant.

This clone was counted a few times. It has no known antigen specificity. The record has no base qualities; no much larger clone is one base away. Each collaborating institution followed its own protocols to collect whole blood in K2EDTA tubes. Collaborator samples were shipped for TCRbeta analysis as frozen whole blood, isolated PBMCs, or DNA extracted from either sample type. In the germline V gene, CDR1 corresponds to MDHEN and CDR2 to SYDVKM. V is pared back by 1 base and J by 3 bases, with 7 bases lying between the germline termini. Including the terminal cysteine and phenylalanine, the CDR3 comprises 14 residues. Left in the record is the CDR3 DNA by itself, 42 bases read in frame from the first base. TCRbeta CDR3 regions were amplified from genomic DNA using the immunoSEQ Assay, a bias-controlled multiplex PCR. From the authors' description of their analysis: Within the assay, amplification of reference gene primers was used to estimate how many nucleated cells each sample contained. To quantify the absolute abundance of each unique TCRbeta CDR3 rearrangement, sequence reads were collapsed and filtered. For each sample, productive Simpson clonality was calculated by taking the square root of Simpson's diversity index across productive rearrangements. Drawn from immuneACCESS, this table holds only the in-frame rearrangements with V and J called that TCRdb kept. Clones are partly lost; checked studies trace under half to an unresolved V gene and leave the rest unexplained. V and J calls and clone size are as listed in that table; D and trimming were resolved from the DNA. The sample profile shows under 250,000 clones; 70% to 90% of them were found once. The biggest ten clones account for 3% to 3.5% of the sample.

This sequence originates from a man younger than 35 with active or convalescent COVID-19. Sequenced: peripheral blood. Recombination linked TRBV28 to TRBJ1-3, with a weak D call of TRBD1 (6 bases match). For the CDR3, the sequence is CASSLSGVGNTIYF. The DNA sequence is as follows: TGTGCCAGCAGTTTATCAGGGGTTGGAAACACCATATATTTT.